This T cell receptor (beta chain) was identified during a study of T cells in Graves' hyperthyroidism and ophthalmopathy. Turning to the study itself: Blood was drawn when the patient was first diagnosed and still untreated.

Amplification targeted TCR beta CDR3 regions from RNA transcripts. The TCR CDR3 was amplified in a first-round RT-PCR using the HTBI primer set. One entry per CDR3 protein, called by TCRdb with MiXCR from the multiplex PCR reads. The repertoire has roughly 240,000 distinct CDR3 sequences, about 16% of them found once; the top ten carry under 35%. There are many counts of this clonotype. Active moderate-to-severe ophthalmopathy, Clinical Activity Score at least 3, NOSPECS at least 4, under 3 months' duration. J gave up 1 base and V 7 bases, and 5 bases lay outside the gene matches. Germline V CDR1 and CDR2: MDHEN, SYDVKM. This CDR3 spans 14 amino acids.

The material sequenced was blood. The sequence was collected from a woman between 18 and 29 years old with Graves' ophthalmopathy. The V call is TRBV28, the J call TRBJ2-3; 7 nucleotides line up with TRBD2. The CDR3 nucleotides read TGTGCCAGCACGGGCGGGGGACGCACAGATACGCAGTATTTT. Translating gives CASTGGGRTDTQYF. The full variable domain, its missing parts supplied by reference TRBV28 and TRBJ2-3, is DVKVTQSSRYLVKRTGEKVFLECVQDMDHENMFWYRQDPGLGLRLIYFSYDVKMKEKGDIPEGYSVSREKKERFSLILESASTNQTSMYLCASTGGGRTDTQYFGPGTRLTVL.